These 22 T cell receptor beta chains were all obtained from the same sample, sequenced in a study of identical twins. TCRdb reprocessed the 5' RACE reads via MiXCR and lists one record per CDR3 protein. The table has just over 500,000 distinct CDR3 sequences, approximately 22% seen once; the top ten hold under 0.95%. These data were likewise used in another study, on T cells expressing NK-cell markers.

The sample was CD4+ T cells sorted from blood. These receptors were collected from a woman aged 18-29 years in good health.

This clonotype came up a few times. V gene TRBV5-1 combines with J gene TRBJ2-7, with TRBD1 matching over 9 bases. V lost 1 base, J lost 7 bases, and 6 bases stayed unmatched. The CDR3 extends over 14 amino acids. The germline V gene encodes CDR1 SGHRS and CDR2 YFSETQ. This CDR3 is CASSLRGQGYEQYF. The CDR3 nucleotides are TGCGCCAGCAGCTTGAGGGGACAGGGCTATGAGCAGTACTTC.

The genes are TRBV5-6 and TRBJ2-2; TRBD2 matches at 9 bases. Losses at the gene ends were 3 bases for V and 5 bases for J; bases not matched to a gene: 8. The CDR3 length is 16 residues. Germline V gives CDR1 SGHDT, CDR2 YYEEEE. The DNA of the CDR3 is TGTGCCAGCAGCTCTAGCGGGACTCTCGGAACCGGGGAGCTGTTTTTT. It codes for CASSSSGTLGTGELFF.

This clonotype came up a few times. The CDR3 bases are TGTGCCAGCAGCCCCGAGGAGTGGTCAGATACGCAGTATTTT. Its protein is CASSPEEWSDTQYF. The chain links TRBV7-2 to TRBJ2-3; D uncertain. The germline gives CDR1 SGHTA, CDR2 FQGNSA. CDR3 length: 14 amino acids. Deletions cut 5 bases from V and 4 bases from J, with 13 bases between.

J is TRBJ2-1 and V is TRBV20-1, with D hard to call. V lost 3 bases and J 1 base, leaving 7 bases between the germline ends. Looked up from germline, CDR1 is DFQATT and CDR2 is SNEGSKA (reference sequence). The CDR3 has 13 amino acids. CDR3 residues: CSASATSYNEQFF. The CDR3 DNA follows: TGCAGTGCTAGCGCCACTTCCTACAATGAGCAGTTCTTC.

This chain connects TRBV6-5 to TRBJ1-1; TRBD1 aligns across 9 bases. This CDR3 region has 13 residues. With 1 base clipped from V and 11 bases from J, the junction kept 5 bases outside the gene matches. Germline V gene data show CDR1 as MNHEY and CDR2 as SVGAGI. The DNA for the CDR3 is TGTGCCAGCAGTTACTTACAGGGGGCTAAGGCTTTCTTT. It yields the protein CASSYLQGAKAFF.

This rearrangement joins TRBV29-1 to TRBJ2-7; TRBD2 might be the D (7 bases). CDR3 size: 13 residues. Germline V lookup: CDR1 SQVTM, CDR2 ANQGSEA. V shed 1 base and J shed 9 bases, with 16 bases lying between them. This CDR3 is CSVEGLTGTTQYF. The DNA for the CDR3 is TGCAGCGTTGAAGGTCTTACAGGGACTACGCAGTACTTC.

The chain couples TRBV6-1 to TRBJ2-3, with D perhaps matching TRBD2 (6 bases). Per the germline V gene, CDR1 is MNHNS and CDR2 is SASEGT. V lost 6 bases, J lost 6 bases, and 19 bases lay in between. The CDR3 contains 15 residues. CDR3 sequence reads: CASRRDSTYPDTQYF. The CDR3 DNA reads TGTGCCAGCAGGAGGGACTCCACATACCCCGATACGCAGTATTTT.

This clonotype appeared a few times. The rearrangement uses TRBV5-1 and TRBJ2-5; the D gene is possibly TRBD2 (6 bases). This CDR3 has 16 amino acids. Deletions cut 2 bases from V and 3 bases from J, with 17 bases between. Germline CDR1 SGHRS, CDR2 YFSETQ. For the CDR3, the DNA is TGCGCCAGCAGCTTCGGACCAACTAGCACGGAAGAGACCCAGTACTTC. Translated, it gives CASSFGPTSTEETQYF.

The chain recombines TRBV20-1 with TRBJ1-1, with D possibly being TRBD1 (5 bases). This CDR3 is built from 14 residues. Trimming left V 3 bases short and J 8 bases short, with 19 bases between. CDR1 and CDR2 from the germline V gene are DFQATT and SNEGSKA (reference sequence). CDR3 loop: CSASSTSSGREAFF. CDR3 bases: TGCAGTGCTAGTAGTACTAGTTCGGGGCGGGAAGCTTTCTTT.

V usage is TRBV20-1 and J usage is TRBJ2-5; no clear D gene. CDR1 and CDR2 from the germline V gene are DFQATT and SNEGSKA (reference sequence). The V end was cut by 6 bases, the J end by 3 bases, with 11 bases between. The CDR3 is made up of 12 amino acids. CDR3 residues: CSAGPAKETQYF. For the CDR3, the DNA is TGCAGTGCCGGACCCGCCAAAGAGACCCAGTACTTC.

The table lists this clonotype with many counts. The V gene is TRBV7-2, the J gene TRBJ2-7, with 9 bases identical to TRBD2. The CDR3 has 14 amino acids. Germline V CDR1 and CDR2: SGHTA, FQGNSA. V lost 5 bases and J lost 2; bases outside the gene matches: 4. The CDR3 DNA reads TGTGCCAGCAGCCTGACTAGCGGTACCTACGAGCAGTACTTC. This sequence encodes CASSLTSGTYEQYF.

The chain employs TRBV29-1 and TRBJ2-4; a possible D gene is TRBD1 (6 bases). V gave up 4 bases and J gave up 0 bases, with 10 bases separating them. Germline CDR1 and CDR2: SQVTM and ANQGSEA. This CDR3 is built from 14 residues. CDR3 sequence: CSVATGLAKNIQYF. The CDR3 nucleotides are TGCAGCGTTGCGACAGGACTAGCCAAAAACATTCAGTACTTC.

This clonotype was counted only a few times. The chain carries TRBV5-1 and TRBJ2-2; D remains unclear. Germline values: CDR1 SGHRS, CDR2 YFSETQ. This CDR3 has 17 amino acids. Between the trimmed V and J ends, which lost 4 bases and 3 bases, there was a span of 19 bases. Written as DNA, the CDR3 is TGCGCCAGCAGCCCCCAGCCAGTCAGGTCCTACACCGGGGAGCTGTTTTTT. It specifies CASSPQPVRSYTGELFF.

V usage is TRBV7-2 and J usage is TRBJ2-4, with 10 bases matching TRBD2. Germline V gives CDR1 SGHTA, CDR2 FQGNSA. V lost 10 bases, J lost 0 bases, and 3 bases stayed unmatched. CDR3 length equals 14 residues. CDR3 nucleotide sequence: TGTGCCACGTCTAGCGGGAGAGCCAAAAACATTCAGTACTTC. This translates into CATSSGRAKNIQYF.

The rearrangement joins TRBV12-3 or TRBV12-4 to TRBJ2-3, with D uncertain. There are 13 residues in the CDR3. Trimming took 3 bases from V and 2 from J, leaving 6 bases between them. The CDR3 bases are TGTGCCAGCAGTTTTCTAAACACAGATACGCAGTATTTT. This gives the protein CASSFLNTDTQYF.

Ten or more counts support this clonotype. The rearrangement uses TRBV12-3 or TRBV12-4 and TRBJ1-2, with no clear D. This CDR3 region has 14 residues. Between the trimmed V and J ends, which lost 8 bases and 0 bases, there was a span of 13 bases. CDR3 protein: CASSLRVSNYGYTF. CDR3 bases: TGTGCCAGCTCCCTCCGGGTGTCTAACTATGGCTACACCTTC.

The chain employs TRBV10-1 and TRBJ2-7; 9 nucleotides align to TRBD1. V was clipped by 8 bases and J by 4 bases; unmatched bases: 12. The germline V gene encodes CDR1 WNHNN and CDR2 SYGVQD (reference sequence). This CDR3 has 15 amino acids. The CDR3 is CASLFDRGKLYEQYF. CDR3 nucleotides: TGCGCCAGCCTATTTGACAGGGGGAAATTGTACGAGCAGTACTTC.

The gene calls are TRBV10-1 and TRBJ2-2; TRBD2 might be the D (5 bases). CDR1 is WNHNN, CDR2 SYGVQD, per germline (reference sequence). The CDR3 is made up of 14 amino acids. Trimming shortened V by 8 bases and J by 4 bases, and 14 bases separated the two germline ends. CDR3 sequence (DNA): TGCGCCAGCGCCTCTGCGGGTACCACCGGGGAGCTGTTTTTT. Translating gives CASASAGTTGELFF.

CDR3 DNA: TGTGCCAGCACCAAAACCGGCGGCAGTCTGAATTCACCCCTCCACTTT. It is translated as CASTKTGGSLNSPLHF. This sequence joins TRBV6-1 and TRBJ1-6, with D unclear. The CDR3 runs to 16 residues. CDR1 and CDR2 from the germline V gene are MNHNS and SASEGT. Trimming removed 7 bases at V and 7 bases at J, with 20 bases between.

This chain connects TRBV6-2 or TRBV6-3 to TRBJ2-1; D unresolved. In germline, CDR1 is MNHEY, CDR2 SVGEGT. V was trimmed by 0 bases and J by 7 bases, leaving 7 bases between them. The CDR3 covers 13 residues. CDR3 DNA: TGTGCCAGCAGTTACTCCACCATGAATGAGCAGTTCTTC. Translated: CASSYSTMNEQFF.

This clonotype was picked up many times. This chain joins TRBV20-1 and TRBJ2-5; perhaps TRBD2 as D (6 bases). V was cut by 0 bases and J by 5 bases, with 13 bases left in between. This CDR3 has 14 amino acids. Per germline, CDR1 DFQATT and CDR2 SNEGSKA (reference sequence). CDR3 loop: CSARDRVGRETQYF. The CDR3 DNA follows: TGCAGTGCTAGAGATCGGGTGGGGAGGGAGACCCAGTACTTC.

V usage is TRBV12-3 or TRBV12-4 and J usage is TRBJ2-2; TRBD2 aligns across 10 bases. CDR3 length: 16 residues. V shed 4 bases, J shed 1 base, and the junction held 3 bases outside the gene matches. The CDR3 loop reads CASSSRTSGNTGELFF. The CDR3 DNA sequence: TGTGCCAGCAGTTCCCGGACTAGCGGGAACACCGGGGAGCTGTTTTTT.